This T cell receptor (beta chain) was obtained from a study of OX40 agonist ivuxolimab in advanced cancers. Study-wide background: An anti-OX40 (CD134) antibody with agonistic activity, ivuxolimab, was administered to patients.

Overall study results and limits: Partial responders dosed at 0.1-3.0 mg/kg displayed clonal expansion ranking among the lowest. Certain nonresponders additionally had low normalized T-cell clonal expansion. In the expanded peripheral T cells, antigen specificity was never determined.

This CDR3 region has 18 residues. Trimming removed 6 bases from V and 12 bases from J; junction bases left unmatched: 25. Germline CDR1 MDHEN, CDR2 SYDVKM. Method: immunoSEQ multiplex PCR; TCRdb's copy keeps in-frame clones and lacks some. This sample has 65,000 to 80,000 clones, with more than 75% found just once. As to this clone: As yet, its antigen is unknown.

This chain joins TRBV28 and TRBJ2-1; 8 nucleotides agree with TRBD1. The sequence was collected from an adult with an advanced solid tumor such as melanoma, head and neck, liver or kidney cancer. The source was CD4+ or CD8+ T cells sorted from blood, collected in a trial of the OX40 agonist ivuxolimab. CDR3 DNA: TGTGCCAGCAGGGCCGGGACAGGTCTGTCACAAAGCCTATTGGGGCAGTTCTTC. Its protein is CASRAGTGLSQSLLGQFF.